A single sample gave rise to the 32 T cell receptor beta chains below, sequenced in a study of cytomegalovirus exposure and HLA in healthy donors (dated by TCRdb to between 2016 and 2019). Library creation used the immunoSEQ multiplex PCR assay. The multiplex PCR relied on a mix of 60 forward primers for TCR Vbeta segments and 13 reverse primers for TCR Jbeta segments. As stored in TCRdb, this immuneACCESS dataset retains in-frame rearrangements with V and J assigned. A fraction of the clones does not appear; measured against another copy, unresolved V genes explain less than half of the discrepancy, and the remainder lacks a known reason. The sample yields tens of thousands of clones; about 80% were counted once. Roughly 8% of the sample goes to the ten largest clones. Source material: PBMCs. These receptor sequences come from a man aged 18-30 years in good health and CMV-seropositive.

This clone was picked up a small number of times. The genes are TRBV5-4 and TRBJ2-3, with 7 bases identical to TRBD1. V shed 3 bases, J shed 5 bases, and the junction held 6 bases outside the gene matches. CDR3 size: 14 residues. Germline-derived CDR1 and CDR2 are SGHNT and YYREEE (reference sequence). The CDR3 nucleotides are TGTGCCAGCAGCTCGAAGGGGGCAGAAGATACGCAGTATTTT. This codes for CASSSKGAEDTQYF.

Remarks on this clone: At the DNA level, this CDR3 is encoded by other sequences in the same sample as well. This sequence joins TRBV27 and TRBJ2-1; D perhaps matches TRBD2 (5 bases). The CDR3 covers 14 residues. The V end lost 3 bases, the J end lost 2 bases, and 8 bases lay between the germline ends. Germline V lookup: CDR1 MNHEY, CDR2 SMNVEV (reference sequence). This chain's CDR3 is CASSFSGTYNEQFF. For the CDR3, the DNA is TGTGCCAGCAGTTTCAGCGGTACCTACAATGAGCAGTTCTTC.

V usage is TRBV30 and J usage is TRBJ1-1; D is ambiguous. Germline V gene lookup returns CDR1 GTSNPN and CDR2 SVGIG (reference sequence). V lost 4 bases and J lost 0, with 12 bases in between. The CDR3 length is 14 residues. The CDR3 protein is CAWTALPMNTEAFF. DNA for the CDR3: TGTGCCTGGACCGCACTCCCTATGAACACTGAAGCTTTCTTT.

The chain uses TRBV30 and TRBJ2-1, with 8 nucleotides matching TRBD2. V shed 3 bases, J shed 6 bases, and the junction held 1 base outside the gene matches. Per germline, CDR1 GTSNPN and CDR2 SVGIG (reference sequence). CDR3 length equals 12 residues. The CDR3 sequence: CAWSGTSNEQFF. CDR3 DNA: TGTGCCTGGAGCGGGACTAGCAATGAGCAGTTCTTC.

The chain combines TRBV10-3 with TRBJ2-3, with TRBD2 matching 9 bases. CDR1 is ENHRY, CDR2 SYGVKD, per germline. The CDR3 contains 16 residues. J gave up 2 bases and V 2 bases, and 5 bases lay outside the gene matches. The CDR3 sequence is CAISEGRGGFTDTQYF. CDR3 nucleotides: TGTGCCATCAGTGAGGGGCGGGGGGGATTCACAGATACGCAGTATTTT.

The V gene is TRBV2, the J gene TRBJ1-6, with 8 positions matching TRBD1. V was clipped by 2 bases and J by 11 bases; unmatched bases: 8. Germline V gene lookup returns CDR1 SNHLY and CDR2 FYNNEI. This CDR3 is 15 amino acids long. CDR3 amino acids: CASSEPDRVIPPLHF. The DNA for the CDR3 is TGTGCCAGCAGTGAACCGGACAGGGTTATACCACCCCTCCACTTT. The whole variable domain, filled in from reference TRBV2 and TRBJ1-6, reads EPEVTQTPSHQVTQMGQEVILRCVPISNHLYFYWYRQILGQKVEFLVSFYNNEISEKSEIFDDQFSVERPDGSNFTLKIRSTKLEDSAMYFCASSEPDRVIPPLHFGNGTRLTVT.

This clone was seen a few times. The chain combines TRBV25-1 with TRBJ2-3, with 8 bases that match TRBD1. Trimming cost V 4 bases and J 3 bases; bases outside gene matches: 6. Germline loops: CDR1 MGHDK, CDR2 SYGVNS. The CDR3 length is 15 residues. CDR3 in DNA: TGTGCCAGCAGTGGACAGGGGTTTGAGACAGATACGCAGTATTTT. Amino acid sequence: CASSGQGFETDTQYF. The variable domain in full, completed from reference TRBV25-1 and TRBJ2-3, reads EADIYQTPRYLVIGTGKKITLECSQTMGHDKMYWYQQDPGMELHLIHYSYGVNSTEKGDLSSESTVSRIRTEHFPLTLESARPSHTSQYLCASSGQGFETDTQYFGPGTRLTVL.

CDR3 region: CASSLGGGTPYEQYF. In DNA form, the CDR3 reads TGTGCCAGCAGCTTAGGGGGGGGTACCCCTTACGAGCAGTACTTC. The chain joins TRBV7-9 to TRBJ2-7; 7 nucleotides align to TRBD2. CDR1 and CDR2 (germline): SEHNR, FQNEAQ (reference sequence). With 1 base clipped from V and 4 bases from J, the junction kept 7 bases outside the gene matches. The CDR3 length is 15 residues.

V is TRBV7-8 and J is TRBJ1-1, with a possible D match to TRBD1 (6 bases). CDR3 size: 13 residues. In germline, CDR1 is SGHVS, CDR2 FQNEAQ. Trimming pared 0 bases from V and 5 bases from J, leaving 7 bases between. CDR3 DNA: TGTGCCAGCAGCTTAGCGCAGGGGACTGAAGCTTTCTTT. Protein sequence: CASSLAQGTEAFF.

This chain uses TRBV7-2 with TRBJ1-1, with a possible D match to TRBD1 (5 bases). The CDR3 loop spans 15 amino acids. The germline V gene has CDR1 SGHTA and CDR2 FQGNSA. The ends were cut back, 1 base at V and 0 bases at J, with 9 bases in the middle. The CDR3 coding sequence is TGTGCCAGCAGCTTAGGGGGGGTTGTGAACACTGAAGCTTTCTTT. It specifies CASSLGGVVNTEAFF. Looking up the rest from reference TRBV7-2 and TRBJ1-1 gives the full variable domain: GAGVSQSPSNKVTEKGKDVELRCDPISGHTALYWYRQSLGQGLEFLIYFQGNSAPDKSGLPSDRFSAERTGGSVSTLTIQRTQQEDSAVYLCASSLGGVVNTEAFFGQGTRLTVV.

This chain uses TRBV5-4 with TRBJ2-1; tentative D call: TRBD2 (5 bases). The CDR3 length is 14 residues. V was shortened by 3 bases and J by 7 bases, with 14 bases between the two germline ends. Germline-derived CDR1 and CDR2 are SGHNT and YYREEE (reference sequence). Here the CDR3 DNA reads TGTGCCAGCAGCTCGACTCTAGGCGGGAATGAGCAGTTCTTC. The encoded protein is CASSSTLGGNEQFF.

The J gene is TRBJ1-4, the V gene TRBV30; D not certain. With 2 bases removed from V and 7 bases from J, the gap between germline ends came to 11 bases. The V gene's germline CDR1 is GTSNPN and CDR2 SVGIG (reference sequence). The length of the CDR3 is 13 residues. In nucleotides, the CDR3 is TGTGCCTGGAGTACAGTTTTTAGTGAAAAACTGTTTTTT. Translating it yields CAWSTVFSEKLFF. Based on the CDR3 plus reference TRBV30 and TRBJ1-4, the full variable domain is SQTIHQWPATLVQPVGSPLSLECTVEGTSNPNLYWYRQAAGRGLQLLFYSVGIGQISSEVPQNLSASRPQDRQFILSSKKLLLSDSGFYLCAWSTVFSEKLFFGSGTQLSVL.

This clone was seen a single time. V gene TRBV5-4 combines with J gene TRBJ1-5; 7 bases match TRBD1. V lost 2 bases, J lost 4 bases, and 3 bases stayed unmatched. Germline loops: CDR1 SGHNT, CDR2 YYREEE (reference sequence). The CDR3 is 14 amino acids. CDR3 region: CASSLDRANQPQHF. In nucleotides, the CDR3 is TGTGCCAGCAGCTTAGACAGGGCTAATCAGCCCCAGCATTTT. The whole variable domain, remainder taken from reference TRBV5-4 and TRBJ1-5, is ETGVTQSPTHLIKTRGQQVTLRCSSQSGHNTVSWYQQALGQGPQFIFQYYREEENGRGNFPPRFSGLQFPNYSSELNVNALELDDSALYLCASSLDRANQPQHFGDGTRLSIL.

The chain employs TRBV9 and TRBJ1-2, with D uncertain. Deletions cut 4 bases from V and 4 bases from J, with 17 bases between. The CDR3 spans 15 residues. CDR1 and CDR2 (germline): SGDLS, YYNGEE. The CDR3 reads CASSLSTATLYGYTF. DNA of the CDR3: TGTGCCAGCAGCTTATCTACAGCCACCCTCTATGGCTACACCTTC. The complete variable domain, with remaining parts taken from reference TRBV9 and TRBJ1-2, reads DSGVTQTPKHLITATGQRVTLRCSPRSGDLSVYWYQQSLDQGLQFLIQYYNGEERAKGNILERFSAQQFPDLHSELNLSSLELGDSALYFCASSLSTATLYGYTFGSGTRLTVV.

J is TRBJ2-5 and V is TRBV5-1; 9 nucleotides align to TRBD2. Near its end, the DNA agrees better with TRBJ2-7, so the J call may be wrong. This CDR3 has 19 residues. Germline values: CDR1 SGHRS, CDR2 YFSETQ. The CDR3 region is CASSLDWGLAVTPPYEQYF. The CDR3, as DNA: TGCGCCAGCAGCTTGGATTGGGGACTAGCAGTAACCCCTCCCTACGAGCAGTACTTC.

This clone was picked up one time. CDR3 nucleotide sequence: TGTGCCACCCGGGGACAGGGCGGCCACGAGCAGTACTTC. Amino acids: CATRGQGGHEQYF. The rearrangement uses TRBV19 and TRBJ2-7, with TRBD1 identical over 9 bases. This CDR3 is built from 13 residues. Germline assignment: CDR1 LNHDA and CDR2 SQIVND (reference sequence). Unmatched junction bases numbered 9, after V lost 10 bases and J lost 5 bases.

The chain links TRBV30 to TRBJ2-4, with D tentatively TRBD1 (5 bases). Trimming stripped 4 bases from V and 8 bases from J, with 12 bases between. The CDR3 is made up of 12 amino acids. Germline V CDR1 and CDR2: GTSNPN, SVGIG (reference sequence). In DNA, the CDR3 is TGTGCCTGGACCCAGGGCTTGGACATTCAGTACTTC. Translating gives CAWTQGLDIQYF.

The chain employs TRBV28 and TRBJ2-6; the match to TRBD2 covers 10 bases. After removal of 5 bases from V and 2 bases from J, the junction contained 12 bases not matched to a gene. CDR1 and CDR2 (germline): MDHEN, SYDVKM. This CDR3 is 19 amino acids long. The CDR3 region is CASSVPGLAPPPGANVLTF. CDR3 in DNA: TGTGCCAGCAGTGTACCGGGACTAGCGCCTCCCCCTGGGGCCAACGTCCTGACTTTC.

This rearrangement joins TRBV29-1 to TRBJ1-1, with a tentative D call TRBD1 (5 bases). Germline loops: CDR1 SQVTM, CDR2 ANQGSEA. The CDR3 length is 12 residues. Trimming took 6 bases from V and 10 from J, leaving 18 bases between them. The CDR3 coding sequence is TGCAGCGTGACCCGGGGGGGGAACGGAGCTTTCTTT. This sequence encodes CSVTRGGNGAFF.

The chain recombines TRBV9 with TRBJ1-1; D unclear. Germline CDR1 and CDR2: SGDLS and YYNGEE. The CDR3 spans 13 residues. Trimming removed 4 bases at V and 3 bases at J, with 10 bases between. In nucleotides, the CDR3 is TGTGCCAGCAGCTCCCACAGCCACACTGAAGCTTTCTTT. Translating gives CASSSHSHTEAFF.

This clone has a single count. The V and J genes are TRBV28 and TRBJ1-1; D not certain. From germline, CDR1 is MDHEN and CDR2 SYDVKM. Trimming took 2 bases from V and 12 from J, leaving 16 bases between them. The CDR3 consists of 13 residues. CDR3 coding DNA: TGTGCCAGCAGTTTAACGGCCCCAGGAAAGCCTTTCTTT. It is translated as CASSLTAPGKPFF.

The DNA for the CDR3 is TGCAGCGTTGTGGGACAGGGGAGCTCCTACGAGCAGTACTTC. This encodes CSVVGQGSSYEQYF. The chain joins TRBV29-1 to TRBJ2-5; the match to TRBD1 covers 10 bases. The DNA end is more similar to TRBJ2-7, so the J call may be wrong. The CDR3 sequence is 14 residues long. Germline CDR1 is SQVTM and CDR2 is ANQGSEA.

The chain couples TRBV25-1 to TRBJ2-7; TRBD1 might be the D (5 bases). This CDR3 has 15 amino acids. Trimming shortened V by 0 bases and J by 2 bases, and 11 bases separated the two germline ends. The germline V gene encodes CDR1 MGHDK and CDR2 SYGVNS. The CDR3 DNA is TGTGCCAGCAGTGAATATGTTGCAGGGACCTACGAGCAGTACTTC. The encoded protein is CASSEYVAGTYEQYF.

The gene calls are TRBV2 and TRBJ1-1; D is perhaps TRBD1 (5 bases). Trimming shortened V by 9 bases and J by 2 bases, and 16 bases separated the two germline ends. CDR3 length: 14 residues. Germline CDR1 SNHLY, CDR2 FYNNEI. The CDR3 DNA follows: TGTGCCAGATCTAGAGGACGGACAAACACTGAAGCTTTCTTT. Its protein is CARSRGRTNTEAFF.

The chain uses TRBV13 and TRBJ1-2; possible D gene TRBD1, 5 bases. Germline V gives CDR1 PRHDT, CDR2 FYEKMQ (reference sequence). Trimming took 5 bases from V and 6 from J, leaving 16 bases between them. The CDR3 runs to 14 residues. CDR3: CASSPRMGGNGYTF. CDR3 bases: TGTGCCAGCAGCCCCCGTATGGGGGGTAATGGCTACACCTTC. The full variable domain, in which reference TRBV13 and TRBJ1-2 provide the parts outside the CDR3, is AAGVIQSPRHLIKEKRETATLKCYPIPRHDTVYWYQQGPGQDPQFLISFYEKMQSDKGSIPDRFSAQQFSDYHSELNMSSLELGDSALYFCASSPRMGGNGYTFGSGTRLTVV.

The rearrangement uses TRBV6-4 and TRBJ1-1, with TRBD1 identical over 9 bases. In germline, CDR1 is MRHNA, CDR2 SNTAGT. The J segment lost 1 base and the V segment lost 7 bases, leaving 7 bases of the junction unmatched. The CDR3 totals 15 residues. The CDR3 region is CASKSRQGGNTEAFF. The CDR3 DNA follows: TGTGCCAGCAAAAGTAGACAGGGGGGGAACACTGAAGCTTTCTTT.

Note on this clone: The junction does not match germline at one end; this may be a read error. This chain uses TRBV30 with TRBJ1-5; 9 bases are a match to TRBD1. From germline, CDR1 is GTSNPN and CDR2 SVGIG (reference sequence). This CDR3 has 13 residues. DNA for the CDR3: TGTGCCTGGAGAGATATCGGACAGGGGAGCTACAGTTTT. This sequence encodes CAWRDIGQGSYSF.

This clone was detected a few times. The V and J genes are TRBV7-2 and TRBJ2-6; D gene uncertain. Germline V gene sequence: CDR1 SGHTA, CDR2 FQGNSA. The CDR3 sequence is 15 residues long. Trimming removed 3 bases from V and 6 bases from J, with 12 bases in between. CDR3 in amino acids: CASSFSAPPANVLTF. The CDR3 nucleotides read TGTGCCAGCAGCTTTAGTGCTCCACCGGCCAACGTCCTGACTTTC.

J is TRBJ2-1 and V is TRBV6-5; 7 bases align to TRBD2. The CDR3 extends over 13 amino acids. Germline CDR1 MNHEY, CDR2 SVGAGI. V shed 8 bases and J 5 bases; nucleotides not matched to a gene: 6. CDR3 amino acids: CASGRGLNNEQFF. The CDR3 DNA sequence: TGTGCCAGCGGGAGGGGCCTTAACAATGAGCAGTTCTTC.

The V gene is TRBV7-3, the J gene TRBJ1-1, with no clear D. With 0 bases removed from V and 5 bases from J, the gap between germline ends came to 7 bases. CDR1 and CDR2 from the germline V gene are SGHTA and FQGTGA. CDR3 size: 13 residues. The CDR3 here is CASSLTGGTEAFF. The CDR3 coding sequence is TGTGCCAGCAGCTTAACGGGAGGGACTGAAGCTTTCTTT. Full variable domain (rest looked up from reference TRBV7-3 and TRBJ1-1): GAGVSQTPSNKVTEKGKYVELRCDPISGHTALYWYRQSLGQGPEFLIYFQGTGAADDSGLPNDRFFAVRPEGSVSTLKIQRTERGDSAVYLCASSLTGGTEAFFGQGTRLTVV.

V and J are TRBV9 and TRBJ2-1; weak D call: TRBD2 (5 bases). The CDR3 contains 15 residues. Germline V gene lookup returns CDR1 SGDLS and CDR2 YYNGEE. V lost 1 base to trimming and J lost 5 bases, with 13 bases between them. The CDR3 DNA follows: TGTGCCAGCAGCGTAACCGGACTGACCAACAATGAGCAGTTCTTC. It yields the protein CASSVTGLTNNEQFF.

The rearrangement uses TRBV9 and TRBJ2-1, with a tentative D call TRBD2 (6 bases). The V gene's germline CDR1 is SGDLS and CDR2 YYNGEE. This CDR3 region has 16 residues. The V gene lost 2 bases and the J gene lost 2 bases, with 14 bases spanning the gap. CDR3 DNA: TGTGCCAGCAGCGTCTACCGGGACTCAACCTACAATGAGCAGTTCTTC. Its translation: CASSVYRDSTYNEQFF.